This T cell receptor (beta chain) was sequenced in a study of response to subunit inactivated influenza vaccine (dated by TCRdb to the late 2010s). Looking at the study overall: Deep quantitative T cell receptor repertoire profiling was used in the study to track responses to a trivalent subunit inactivated influenza vaccine.

The table lists this clonotype with many counts. Its antigen remains undetermined. Base qualities are not at hand, and no much larger clone is one base apart. The research as a whole found: The authors suggested that each seasonal influenza vaccination may recruit only a limited number of new T cells.

The germline V gene specifies SGDLS as CDR1 and YYNGEE as CDR2. The CDR3 covers 13 residues, taking in both the cysteine and the phenylalanine. Only the CDR3 DNA is retained, 39 bases long and in frame from the first base. Trimming at the junction amounts to 1 base on V and 3 bases on J, and the germline ends lie 5 bases apart. Library construction relied on RT-PCR. Sequenced on an Illumina HiSeq 2500. TCRdb applied fastp at Q25 and MiXCR to the public reads, then kept only in-frame beta chains. CDR3 protein sequences are deduplicated, and each keeps its most common genes and DNA. The sample contains under 550,000 distinct CDR3 sequences, around 8% of them found a single time. The ten most abundant clones make up over 10% of the sample.

The receptor was derived from a man in his fifties or sixties who received an inactivated influenza vaccine. Donor details come from another sample of the same person, matched by shared clones. Recombination connected TRBV9 to TRBJ2-1, with an unclear D gene assignment. The sample here was PBMCs from blood, taken around 25 months after vaccination. The DNA reads TGTGCCAGCAGCGTATGGGGCTACAATGAGCAGTTCTTC. Protein translation: CASSVWGYNEQFF. The variable domain in full, with residues beyond the CDR3 obtained from the reference TRBV9 and TRBJ2-1 genes, is DSGVTQTPKHLITATGQRVTLRCSPRSGDLSVYWYQQSLDQGLQFLIQYYNGEERAKGNILERFSAQQFPDLHSELNLSSLELGDSALYFCASSVWGYNEQFFGPGTRLTVL.